The 9 T cell receptor beta chains listed next were all sequenced from one sample in a study of PD-1 blockade in classical Hodgkin lymphoma. This table comes from immunoSEQ multiplex PCR, and its TCRdb copy is limited to in-frame clones, with some not included. The repertoire consists of 41,000 or so clones, with roughly 69% occurring once and the leading ten covering approximately 2.5%. The sample's time point: cycle 4 day 1 (C4D1), after 6 weeks of nivolumab. All patients experienced relapse after autologous stem cell transplantation, and brentuximab vedotin exposure was variable. Sequenced material: peripheral blood mononuclear cells (PBMCs), taken before the fourth cycle of nivolumab. The receptors were gathered from a human donor with classical Hodgkin lymphoma.

By sample share, this clone is medium-sized. The rearrangement uses TRBV4-3 and TRBJ1-5, with D possibly TRBD1 on 6 matching bases. The CDR3 is 14 amino acids. CDR1 is LGHNA and CDR2 is YSLEER in the germline V gene. Trimming cost V 4 bases and J 3 bases, with 10 bases left between them. The CDR3 DNA sequence: TGCGCCAGCAGCCTCGGGACAATCAATCAGCCCCAGCATTTT. Its translation is CASSLGTINQPQHF.

The rearrangement joins TRBV9 to TRBJ2-7, with 7 bases lining up with TRBD2. V lost 2 bases and J lost 5; bases outside the gene matches: 10. The CDR3 is 15 amino acids. Germline V gene sequence: CDR1 SGDLS, CDR2 YYNGEE. This chain's CDR3 is CASSVGTIGYDEQYF. In DNA form, the CDR3 reads TGTGCCAGCAGCGTGGGGACTATCGGTTATGACGAGCAGTACTTC.

This chain connects TRBV5-8 to TRBJ1-2; 11 bases agree with TRBD1. With V trimmed by 5 bases and J by 4 bases, 19 bases remained unmatched. The CDR3 has 19 residues. The V gene's germline CDR1 is SGHTS and CDR2 YDEGEE. The CDR3 reads CASSLMDGQGAPQTYGYTF. The CDR3 nucleotides are TGTGCCAGCAGTCTGATGGACGGACAGGGGGCGCCGCAAACCTATGGCTACACCTTC.

The rearrangement uses TRBV6-6 and TRBJ2-3; 9 bases are shared with TRBD2. The CDR3 has 16 residues. V lost 4 bases and J lost 3; bases outside the gene matches: 8. CDR1 and CDR2 from the germline V gene are MNHNY and SVGAGI (reference sequence). The chain's CDR3 is CASSSSSGEWTDTQYF. CDR3 sequence (DNA): TGTGCCAGCAGTTCCTCTAGCGGGGAGTGGACAGATACGCAGTATTTT.

CDR3 in DNA: TGTGCCAGCAGTCTTACCGGACTAGCGGGGGAAAGCCAGTTCTTC. Its translation is CASSLTGLAGESQFF. The genes are TRBV27 and TRBJ2-1; TRBD2 agrees at 13 bases. The CDR3 is 15 amino acids. CDR1 is MNHEY, CDR2 SMNVEV, per germline (reference sequence). The trim removed 5 bases at V and 13 bases at J, leaving 11 bases unmatched.

This clone has a single count. This CDR3 is CASSFGTGGEKLFF. The CDR3 nucleotides read TGTGCCAGCAGTTTCGGGACAGGTGGTGAAAAACTGTTTTTT. The chain uses TRBV6-6 and TRBJ1-4; 8 bases agree with TRBD1. CDR1 MNHNY and CDR2 SVGAGI come from the germline V gene (reference sequence). The J segment lost 7 bases and the V segment lost 4 bases, leaving 5 bases of the junction unmatched. CDR3 length: 14 residues.

The V call is TRBV15, the J call TRBJ2-7, with D perhaps TRBD1 or TRBD2 (6 bases each). Germline V gene data show CDR1 as LNHNV and CDR2 as YYDKDF (reference sequence). The ends were cut back, 0 bases at V and 2 bases at J, with 11 bases in the middle. The CDR3 has 15 amino acids. CDR3 bases: TGTGCCACCAGCAGAGATATCGGGGGCCCCTACGAGCAGTACTTC. This translates into CATSRDIGGPYEQYF.

The genes are TRBV5-6 and TRBJ1-4; TRBD1 matches at 8 bases. V was clipped by 4 bases and J by 3 bases; unmatched bases: 5. The germline V gene encodes CDR1 SGHDT and CDR2 YYEEEE. The CDR3 spans 15 residues. As DNA, the CDR3 is TGTGCCAGCAGCACGGACAGGGAGGCTAATGAAAAACTGTTTTTT. Its protein product is CASSTDREANEKLFF.

J is TRBJ2-7 and V is TRBV7-9; 7 bases match TRBD2. Germline CDR1 is SEHNR and CDR2 is FQNEAQ (reference sequence). The CDR3 covers 17 residues. J gave up 0 bases and V 6 bases, and 14 bases lay outside the gene matches. The CDR3 DNA sequence: TGTGCCAGCAGTCTATTCCTCCCGGGGGGAGACTCCTACGAGCAGTACTTC. Translated, it gives CASSLFLPGGDSYEQYF.